The 15 T cell receptor beta chains below come from one sample, sequenced in a study of blood T cells in healthy people across ages. Combining a sample-barcoded 5' primer with a J-beta primer mix, a second PCR ran for about 7 to 12 cycles. Each CDR3 protein gets one entry after TCRdb re-called the 5' RACE reads with MiXCR. The profile shows 1.8 million or so distinct CDR3 sequences, roughly two fifths of them singletons. Material for sequencing was blood. These receptors originate from a human donor in good health.

The rearrangement joins TRBV7-9 to TRBJ1-2; tentative D call: TRBD1 (6 bases). CDR1 is SEHNR, CDR2 FQNEAQ, per germline (reference sequence). This CDR3 region has 12 residues. Trimming removed 8 bases from V and 10 bases from J, with 17 bases in between. CDR3 DNA: TGTGCCAGCGGACTGGACCCGGGGGCCTACACCTTC. As protein: CASGLDPGAYTF.

The chain combines TRBV29-1 with TRBJ1-2; no reliable D call. Trimming removed 6 bases from V and 4 bases from J, with 12 bases in between. Germline V gives CDR1 SQVTM, CDR2 ANQGSEA. This CDR3 is 12 amino acids long. CDR3 sequence: CSVVTAAYGYTF. CDR3 DNA sequence: TGCAGCGTCGTCACCGCCGCCTATGGCTACACCTTC.

In this sample, this clonotype turned up many times. The rearrangement joins TRBV12-3 or TRBV12-4 to TRBJ2-5; TRBD2 is a possible D gene (6 bases). V was clipped by 6 bases and J by 2 bases, with 16 bases between them. The CDR3 spans 15 residues. CDR3 coding DNA: TGTGCCAGCAGCTTACTGGCGGGGACTCAAGAGACCCAGTACTTC. This sequence encodes CASSLLAGTQETQYF.

In its sample, this clonotype was seen a few times. V and J are TRBV5-5 and TRBJ2-5, with 11 bases identical to TRBD2. Germline V lookup: CDR1 SGHKS, CDR2 YYEKEE (reference sequence). The CDR3 totals 19 residues. The ends lost 0 bases at V and 5 bases at J; junction bases unmatched: 15. CDR3 nucleotide sequence: TGTGCCAGCAGCTTGGTTGGGTTACTAGCGGGGGCCCCCCGGGAGACCCAGTACTTC. Its translation is CASSLVGLLAGAPRETQYF.

There are a few counts of this clonotype. At one end, the junction sequence differs from germline, possibly due to a read error. The chain joins TRBV12-3 or TRBV12-4 to TRBJ1-2, with no clear D. The CDR3 runs 13 residues. CDR3 DNA: TGCGCCAGCAGCCCCGCAGACTACTATGGCTACACCTTC. Protein: CASSPADYYGYTF.

This clonotype was seen once. This chain connects TRBV6-6 to TRBJ2-2; D gene ambiguous. The CDR3 has 13 amino acids. CDR1 and CDR2 from the germline V gene are MNHNY and SVGAGI (reference sequence). The V end was cut by 7 bases, the J end by 15 bases, with 21 bases between. CDR3 nucleotides: TGTGCCAGCACCAATCCGACGACACGGTCGGTGTTTTTT. Its protein product is CASTNPTTRSVFF.

There are a few counts of this clonotype. The chain is built from TRBV27 and TRBJ2-4; the D gene could be TRBD1 or TRBD2 (5 bases each). CDR1 is MNHEY, CDR2 SMNVEV, per germline (reference sequence). The CDR3 sequence is 13 residues long. Trimming removed 6 bases from V and 7 bases from J, with 13 bases in between. CDR3 in amino acids: CASRSGGNNIQYF. CDR3 nucleotides: TGTGCCAGCAGATCTGGGGGTAACAACATTCAGTACTTC.

This clonotype showed up just a few times. The genes are TRBV27 and TRBJ2-7, with D maybe TRBD2 (5 bases). The CDR3 consists of 14 residues. The V end was cut by 2 bases, the J end by 4 bases, with 12 bases between. The germline V gene encodes CDR1 MNHEY and CDR2 SMNVEV (reference sequence). The DNA for the CDR3 is TGTGCCAGCAGTTTACCCCAAGCGGCTTACGAGCAGTACTTC. It encodes CASSLPQAAYEQYF.

In this sample, this clonotype turned up a few times. The V gene is TRBV7-2, the J gene TRBJ2-5; 12 bases are a match to TRBD2. This CDR3 comprises 15 residues. The ends lost 3 bases at V and 11 bases at J; junction bases unmatched: 10. Germline loops: CDR1 SGHTA, CDR2 FQGNSA. CDR3 coding DNA: TGTGCCAGCAGCTTCGTGACTAGCGGGGGTGGTGAGCAGTACTTC. It translates to CASSFVTSGGGEQYF.

This clonotype was picked up a small number of times. V is TRBV4-3 and J is TRBJ2-3; no definite D call. Per germline, CDR1 LGHNA and CDR2 YSLEER. Trimming removed 3 bases at V and 1 base at J, with 11 bases between. The CDR3 contains 15 residues. The CDR3 protein is CASSHTFLGTDTQYF. CDR3 bases: TGCGCCAGCAGCCATACCTTTTTGGGCACAGATACGCAGTATTTT.

A remark on this clonotype: The germline gene is not matched at one end of the junction; a read error may be the cause. CDR3 nucleotide sequence: TGCAGTGCGGCATGGGCAAACAATGAGCAGCTCTTC. Encoded protein: CSAAWANNEQLF. The V and J genes are TRBV20-1 and TRBJ2-1; the D is unclear. The CDR3 is 12 amino acids. Germline lookup yields CDR1 DFQATT and CDR2 SNEGSKA (reference sequence).

This clonotype appeared a few times. The chain is built from TRBV29-1 and TRBJ2-1; 12 bases are a match to TRBD2. The CDR3 is 18 amino acids. V lost 6 bases to trimming and J lost 0 bases; unmatched junction nucleotides: 12. CDR1 and CDR2 from the germline V gene are SQVTM and ANQGSEA. The CDR3 DNA reads as TGCAGCGTGGTGGGGTGGACTAGCGGGGTTTTCTCCTACAATGAGCAGTTCTTC. This translates into CSVVGWTSGVFSYNEQFF.

The V call is TRBV9, the J call TRBJ2-3; D may be TRBD1 (5 bases). The CDR3 runs to 15 residues. V lost 0 bases and J lost 1, with 9 bases in between. The germline V gene encodes CDR1 SGDLS and CDR2 YYNGEE. In DNA, the CDR3 is TGTGCCAGCAGCGTAGATATAGGGGGCACAGATACGCAGTATTTT. Its protein product is CASSVDIGGTDTQYF. The variable domain in full, with the rest retrieved from reference TRBV9 and TRBJ2-3, is DSGVTQTPKHLITATGQRVTLRCSPRSGDLSVYWYQQSLDQGLQFLIQYYNGEERAKGNILERFSAQQFPDLHSELNLSSLELGDSALYFCASSVDIGGTDTQYFGPGTRLTVL.

This clonotype was detected a few times. The chain couples TRBV20-1 to TRBJ2-4, with a tentative D call TRBD2 (6 bases). The last part of the DNA fits TRBJ2-5 better; the J call may be wrong. The germline V gene encodes CDR1 DFQATT and CDR2 SNEGSKA (reference sequence). The CDR3 runs to 13 residues. This chain's CDR3 is CSALSRLGETQYF. As DNA, the CDR3 is TGCAGCGCATTATCGAGACTAGGAGAGACCCAGTACTTC.

This clonotype appeared a few times. V and J are TRBV20-1 and TRBJ2-1; 8 bases map to TRBD2. The germline gives CDR1 DFQATT, CDR2 SNEGSKA (reference sequence). CDR3 length: 15 residues. Germline trimming cut 2 bases from V and 8 bases from J; bases unmatched to any gene: 11. CDR3 in amino acids: CSARRLSGGGDEQFF. CDR3 nucleotide sequence: TGCAGTGCTAGACGCCTGAGCGGGGGCGGGGATGAGCAGTTCTTC.